These 3 T cell receptor beta chains share one sample of origin, sequenced in a study of shared clonotypes between healthy human individuals. Assay: immunoSEQ multiplex PCR; the TCRdb copy retains only in-frame clones and omits some. Of millions of clones listed, roughly 91% were seen once; the top ten hold about 1.8%. Naive CD8 isolation took CD45RO-negative cells positively selected for CCR7 and excluded terminally differentiated effector memory CD45RA+ cells. The specimen sequenced was naive CD8+ T cells from PBMCs. The receptors were sampled from a man aged 18-30 years in good health. Some clones in this sample may be carry-over from other donors' samples.

The chain carries TRBV15 and TRBJ1-5; the D is unclear. The germline V and J ends were trimmed by 9 bases and 2 bases, with 11 bases remaining between them. Germline values: CDR1 LNHNV, CDR2 YYDKDF (reference sequence). The CDR3 covers 13 residues. The CDR3 bases are TGTGCCACGGAAGGATTTGGCAATCAGCCCCAGCATTTT. As protein: CATEGFGNQPQHF.

Regarding this clone: Other DNA sequences within the sample encode an identical CDR3. This sequence joins TRBV7-9 and TRBJ2-7; D is uncertain. Germline CDR1 is SEHNR and CDR2 is FQNEAQ (reference sequence). Trimming left V 5 bases short and J 5 bases short, with 4 bases between. The CDR3 length is 10 residues. The CDR3 DNA reads as TGTGCCAGCAGCCTCGACGAGCAGTACTTC. Protein: CASSLDEQYF.

The chain links TRBV28 to TRBJ2-2; 11 bases are a match to TRBD2. Germline assignment: CDR1 MDHEN and CDR2 SYDVKM. This CDR3 has 20 amino acids. Trimming took 5 bases from V and 0 from J; bases not matched to a gene: 14. The CDR3 DNA follows: TGTGCCAGCAGTCCCCGACCGGGACTAGCGGACCTGACGAACACCGGGGAGCTGTTTTTT. This sequence encodes CASSPRPGLADLTNTGELFF.